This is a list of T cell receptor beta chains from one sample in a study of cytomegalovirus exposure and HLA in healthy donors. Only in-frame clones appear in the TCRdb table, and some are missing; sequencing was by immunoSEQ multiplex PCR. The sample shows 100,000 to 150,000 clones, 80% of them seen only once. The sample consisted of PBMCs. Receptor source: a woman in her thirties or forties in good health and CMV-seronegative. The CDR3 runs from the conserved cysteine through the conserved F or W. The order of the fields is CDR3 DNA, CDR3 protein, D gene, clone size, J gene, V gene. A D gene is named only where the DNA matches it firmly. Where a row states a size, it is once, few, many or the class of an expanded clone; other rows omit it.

TGTGCCAGTAGTACCGGGACAGCCCGGGGGTATGGCTACACCTTC,CASSTGTARGYGYTF,TRBD1,NA,TRBJ1-2,TRBV19
TGTGCCAGCAGCCCCGAGCTGTGGGGGGCCGGGGAGCTGTTTTTT,CASSPELWGAGELFF,NA,NA,TRBJ2-2,TRBV7-9
TGTGCCAGTAGTATGGAGGGAGGGACTAGCGGGAGATGGGCAGATACGCAGTATTTT,CASSMEGGTSGRWADTQYF,TRBD2,NA,TRBJ2-3,TRBV19
TGTGCCAGCACCCGGAGACAGAGCTCTGGAAACACCATATATTTT,CASTRRQSSGNTIYF,NA,NA,TRBJ1-3,TRBV6-1
TGCGCCAGCAGCACGGAGGGACTGCAACTGTTTTTT,CASSTEGLQLFF,NA,NA,TRBJ1-4,TRBV5-1
TGTGCCAGCAGCGTAGCCCCAGGCCCAGGGCTGGTGAACACTGAAGCTTTCTTT,CASSVAPGPGLVNTEAFF,NA,NA,TRBJ1-1,TRBV9
TGTGCCAGCAGCTCCTCCCGGTACCTCTACGAGCAGTACTTC,CASSSSRYLYEQYF,NA,NA,TRBJ2-7,TRBV5-6
TGTGCCAGCAGCTTCCGGACAGGGGGCGGTGAGACCCAGTACTTC,CASSFRTGGGETQYF,TRBD1,NA,TRBJ2-5,TRBV13
TGCGCCAGCAGCTTGGGGGCGAGGGCAGGGGTATCGGAGACCCAGTACTTC,CASSLGARAGVSETQYF,NA,NA,TRBJ2-5,TRBV5-1
TGTGCCAGCAGCCGCCAGCGCTTTAATCAGCCCCAGCATTTT,CASSRQRFNQPQHF,NA,few,TRBJ1-5,TRBV6-5
TGTGCCAGCAGTCCCCCGGGCGGGGGGGTGACGCAGTATTTT,CASSPPGGGVTQYF,TRBD2,NA,TRBJ2-3,TRBV6-5
TGTGCCAGCAGACAGGGGGTGGTGGACGAGCAGTACTTC,CASRQGVVDEQYF,TRBD1,NA,TRBJ2-7,TRBV6-6
TGTGCTAGTGGTTTGGGAGGGGGCACTGAAGCTTTCTTT,CASGLGGGTEAFF,NA,few,TRBJ1-1,TRBV12-5
TGTGCCAGCAGTTTAAAGCGGGGGGCCCTGACAGATACGCAGTATTTT,CASSLKRGALTDTQYF,TRBD2,NA,TRBJ2-3,TRBV28